The source of this T cell receptor (beta chain) is a study of T-cell reconstitution after alpha-beta-depleted transplantation in children (dated by TCRdb to the mid-2010s). In the study overall: Using TCR repertoire profiling, the study followed T-cell immune reconstitution in a quantitative way in children after TCRalphabeta/CD19-depleted allogeneic hematopoietic cell transplantation.

V is reduced by 6 bases and J by 9 bases, leaving a spacing of 15 bases between them. According to the germline V gene, CDR1 reads SQVTM and CDR2 reads ANQGSEA. The CDR3, from cysteine to phenylalanine, totals 12 residues. Only the CDR3 region is kept as DNA, spanning 36 bases read in frame from base 1. The library was built by means of PCR. TCRdb names Illumina HiSeq 2500 as the instrument used. Molecular barcoding was employed in the preparation of TCR libraries, with unique molecular identifiers being used to normalize TCRbeta repertoire quantification. In TCRdb, the public reads were trimmed at Q25 with fastp and aligned with MiXCR, with productive beta chains retained. Identical CDR3 proteins give one entry, which carries the most common genes and DNA. A total of roughly 790,000 distinct CDR3 sequences appear in this sample, around 15% of them only once. Roughly 4.8% of the sample is taken by the ten largest.

Per the publication, the treatment or condition label means: allogeneic hematopoietic cell transplantation with graft depleted of TCRalphabeta T cells and CD19 B cells. TCRalphabeta/CD19-depleted allogeneic hematopoietic cell grafts were given to the transplant recipients, all of whom were children. Points the paper makes about the study in general: Over subsequent months, a decline in hyperexpanded clone frequencies was noted, and after one year, T-cell counts and TCRbeta diversity were mostly ascribed to newly produced T cells. In some patients, the high TCRbeta diversity seen at day 60 was put down to recipient T cells and intrathymic progenitors that had survived conditioning. About two months after transplant, the apparently early recovery of alphabetaT-cell counts reportedly depended on just several hundred clones that had expanded rapidly and came from non-depleted graft cells.

Note on this clonotype: It lacks a known antigen. No qualities accompany the bases; no much larger clone lies one base away.

The source material was PBMCs, mostly from graft donor cells, sampled 360 days after TCRalphabeta/CD19-depleted stem cell transplant. Recombination linked TRBV29-1 to TRBJ1-3; a tentative D call is TRBD1 (6 bases match). The source of this sequence is a male patient younger than 18 who had a stem cell transplant for acute lymphoblastic leukemia, so the T cells may come from the graft donor. CDR3 protein: CSVAGDYPTIYF. The bases read TGCAGCGTGGCAGGGGATTATCCCACCATATATTTT.